The clone carrying this TCR beta chain was observed a handful of times. Its antigen remains unidentified. The data originate from a study of blood T cells in healthy people across ages. The wider study: The capture of about one barcoded beta molecule per two T cells was achieved by template switching. Overall study findings and caveats: Naive and antigen-experienced cells could not be conclusively compared, given unsorted PBMCs.

Together with a sample-barcoded 5' primer, a J-beta primer mix was included in a second PCR lasting about 6 to 11 cycles. TCRdb redid the calling of the 5' RACE reads with MiXCR, one entry per CDR3 protein. The sample carries 1,800,000 or so distinct CDR3 sequences, about two fifths recorded once. CDR3 size: 13 residues. Trimming took 1 base from V and 12 from J; bases not matched to a gene: 4. The sequencing input was blood. The chain carries TRBV12-3 or TRBV12-4 and TRBJ1-4; 8 bases align to TRBD1. The sequence was collected from a human donor in good health. The CDR3 sequence: CASSLGDRQELFF. CDR3 nucleotide sequence: TGTGCCAGCAGTTTAGGGGACAGGCAAGAACTGTTTTTT.